The 16 T cell receptor beta chains given below trace back to one sample, sequenced in a study of T cells in Graves' hyperthyroidism and ophthalmopathy (dated by TCRdb to between 2019 and 2020). The library came from multiplex PCR. Sequencing took place on an Illumina HiSeq 2000. Amplification of TCR beta CDR3 regions was carried out from RNA transcripts. The TCR CDR3 was subjected to a first round of RT-PCR using the HTBI primer set and the Qiagen OneStep RT-PCR kit. TCRdb reran the public reads through fastp at Q25 and MiXCR, keeping productive beta chains. A single entry per CDR3 protein holds the most common genes and DNA from its merged rows. Counted in this sample were about 360,000 distinct CDR3 sequences; roughly 13% of them appeared once. 9% to 9.5% of the sample goes to the ten largest clones. Specimen: blood. These receptors were obtained from a woman younger than 30 with Graves' hyperthyroidism.

This clonotype was seen repeatedly, ten times or more. The V and J genes are TRBV27 and TRBJ2-7; maybe TRBD1 (6 bases). The length of the CDR3 is 15 residues. Germline CDR1 and CDR2: MNHEY and SMNVEV (reference sequence). V dropped 0 bases and J dropped 1 base, with 10 bases sitting between them. CDR3 amino acids: CASSLSKDRSYEQYF. The CDR3 region has the DNA TGTGCCAGCAGTTTATCGAAGGACAGATCCTACGAGCAGTACTTC.

This clonotype has a count of ten or more. V usage is TRBV28 and J usage is TRBJ1-1; D gene ambiguous. Trimming left V 2 bases short and J 2 bases short, with 9 bases between. The CDR3 contains 14 residues. Germline CDR1 is MDHEN and CDR2 is SYDVKM. CDR3 nucleotides: TGTGCCAGCAGTTTAGTTTTGGAAAACACTGAAGCTTTCTTT. Its protein is CASSLVLENTEAFF.

This clonotype has at least ten counts. The chain joins TRBV9 to TRBJ1-6, with D possibly TRBD1 on 6 matching bases. This CDR3 region has 14 residues. Germline lookup yields CDR1 SGDLS and CDR2 YYNGEE. With 1 base removed from V and 10 bases from J, the gap between germline ends came to 12 bases. CDR3 sequence reads: CASSVQGHSSPLHF. The CDR3 DNA sequence: TGTGCCAGCAGCGTACAGGGGCATAGCTCACCCCTCCACTTT.

The chain uses TRBV5-1 and TRBJ1-2, with a weak D call TRBD1 (5 bases). There are 15 residues in the CDR3. V lost 2 bases and J lost 6, with 17 bases in between. Germline-derived CDR1 and CDR2 are SGHRS and YFSETQ. The CDR3 coding sequence is TGCGCCAGCAGCTTCGGGAGCGGGGGGGGAGATGGCTACACCTTC. This gives the protein CASSFGSGGGDGYTF.

This clonotype was seen many times. This rearrangement joins TRBV5-5 to TRBJ2-2, with TRBD2 identical over 7 bases. V lost 1 base and J lost 5; bases outside the gene matches: 14. The germline V gene encodes CDR1 SGHKS and CDR2 YYEKEE (reference sequence). This CDR3 spans 18 amino acids. CDR3 region: CASSLKRSGAFETGELFF. For the CDR3, the DNA is TGTGCCAGCAGCTTGAAGCGGAGCGGGGCCTTTGAAACCGGGGAGCTGTTTTTT.

This clonotype was detected many times. This chain connects TRBV3-1 to TRBJ1-2; no reliable D call. The CDR3 is 16 amino acids. V lost 1 base to trimming and J lost 6 bases, with 18 bases between them. The germline V gene encodes CDR1 LGHDT and CDR2 YNNKEL (reference sequence). The CDR3 sequence is CASSQGRVAVSDGYTF. In DNA form, the CDR3 reads TGTGCCAGCAGCCAAGGCCGGGTTGCTGTTTCCGATGGCTACACCTTC.

V usage is TRBV11-2 and J usage is TRBJ2-2; 11 bases line up with TRBD1. Losses at the gene ends were 5 bases for V and 5 bases for J; bases not matched to a gene: 4. Looked up from germline, CDR1 is SGHAT and CDR2 is FQNNGV. This CDR3 is 15 amino acids long. The DNA of the CDR3 is TGTGCCAGCAGCCCGGGGACAGGGGGAACCGGGGAGCTGTTTTTT. Its protein product is CASSPGTGGTGELFF.

This clonotype was observed many times. The CDR3 loop is CASSPITGDYGYTF. The CDR3 DNA sequence: TGTGCCAGCAGCCCAATCACAGGGGACTATGGCTACACCTTC. The V and J genes are TRBV9 and TRBJ1-2, with TRBD1 matching 7 bases. The CDR3 is made up of 14 amino acids. Germline V gene sequence: CDR1 SGDLS, CDR2 YYNGEE. With V trimmed by 4 bases and J by 3 bases, 6 bases remained unmatched. The variable domain in full, with the rest retrieved from reference TRBV9 and TRBJ1-2, is DSGVTQTPKHLITATGQRVTLRCSPRSGDLSVYWYQQSLDQGLQFLIQYYNGEERAKGNILERFSAQQFPDLHSELNLSSLELGDSALYFCASSPITGDYGYTFGSGTRLTVV.

This rearrangement joins TRBV19 to TRBJ2-2; 13 bases are a match to TRBD2. V lost 3 bases and J lost 6; bases outside the gene matches: 10. The CDR3 sequence is 18 residues long. From germline, CDR1 is LNHDA and CDR2 SQIVND (reference sequence). The DNA for the CDR3 is TGTGCCAGTAGTATCGGACTAGCGGGAGTTCCTGGCCCCGGGGAGCTGTTTTTT. The encoded protein is CASSIGLAGVPGPGELFF.

This clonotype was observed at least ten times. The rearrangement links TRBV6-2 or TRBV6-3 to TRBJ2-1, with 10 nucleotides matching TRBD2. The CDR3 is 19 amino acids. Germline loops: CDR1 MNHEY, CDR2 SVGEGT. Unmatched junction bases numbered 16, after V lost 5 bases and J lost 3 bases. The CDR3 sequence: CASSARLAGPPGFYNEQFF. The DNA for the CDR3 is TGTGCCAGCAGTGCAAGACTAGCGGGTCCTCCCGGGTTCTACAATGAGCAGTTCTTC.

This clonotype appeared many times. V gene TRBV10-1 combines with J gene TRBJ1-5; 8 bases match TRBD1. This CDR3 region has 14 residues. The trim removed 6 bases at V and 3 bases at J, leaving 4 bases unmatched. Germline CDR1 reads WNHNN; CDR2 reads SYGVQD (reference sequence). The CDR3 nucleotides read TGCGCCAGCAGCCAGGACAGGGTCAATCAGCCCCAGCATTTT. This translates into CASSQDRVNQPQHF.

This clonotype was recorded at least ten times. J is TRBJ2-2 and V is TRBV7-3; D remains unclear. Germline CDR1 and CDR2: SGHTA and FQGTGA. The CDR3 contains 14 residues. V lost 2 bases to trimming and J lost 2 bases, with 6 bases between them. The CDR3 protein is CASSLLGNTGELFF. CDR3 nucleotides: TGTGCCAGCAGCTTACTGGGTAACACCGGGGAGCTGTTTTTT.

This clonotype appeared many times. The chain couples TRBV29-1 to TRBJ2-3, with unresolved D. Germline V gene sequence: CDR1 SQVTM, CDR2 ANQGSEA. The CDR3 runs to 11 residues. V was shortened by 4 bases and J by 4 bases, with 6 bases between the two germline ends. The CDR3 here is CSVAQSDTQYF. CDR3 nucleotides: TGCAGCGTTGCCCAGTCAGATACGCAGTATTTT.

This clonotype was seen a handful of times. The chain combines TRBV3-1 with TRBJ2-3; D is uncertain. The CDR3 contains 12 residues. The V end was cut by 1 base, the J end by 8 bases, with 7 bases between. Germline V lookup: CDR1 LGHDT, CDR2 YNNKEL (reference sequence). This CDR3 is CASSQVSFTQYF. The CDR3 coding sequence is TGTGCCAGCAGCCAAGTCAGCTTTACGCAGTATTTT.

In its sample, this clonotype was seen many times. The chain joins TRBV11-2 to TRBJ2-7, with D possibly TRBD1 on 6 matching bases. CDR1 SGHAT and CDR2 FQNNGV come from the germline V gene. The CDR3 runs 16 residues. V was shortened by 2 bases and J by 1 base, with 15 bases between the two germline ends. As DNA, the CDR3 is TGTGCCAGCAGCTTAACGCTTATGGACAGTTCCTACGAGCAGTACTTC. Its translation is CASSLTLMDSSYEQYF.

This clonotype was seen many times. The rearrangement uses TRBV7-2 and TRBJ1-6; weak D call: TRBD1 (5 bases). Germline values: CDR1 SGHTA, CDR2 FQGNSA. The V gene lost 5 bases and the J gene lost 9 bases, with 11 bases spanning the gap. The CDR3 has 13 residues. The CDR3 region is CASSRDAGSPLHF. The CDR3 DNA sequence: TGTGCCAGCAGCCGGGACGCTGGTTCACCCCTCCACTTT. The entire variable domain, with the rest obtained from reference TRBV7-2 and TRBJ1-6, is as follows: GAGVSQSPSNKVTEKGKDVELRCDPISGHTALYWYRQSLGQGLEFLIYFQGNSAPDKSGLPSDRFSAERTGGSVSTLTIQRTQQEDSAVYLCASSRDAGSPLHFGNGTRLTVT.